This T cell receptor (beta chain) was documented in a study of T cell changes during pregnancy in multiple sclerosis. Some clones are missing from TCRdb's copy, which holds only in-frame ones; the method was immunoSEQ multiplex PCR. This sample has fewer than 70,000 clones, with just over 90% found just once. This TCR was sampled from a female donor with multiple sclerosis, enrolled in a pregnancy study. The sequences come from peripheral blood, collected in the third trimester of pregnancy.

DNA of the CDR3: TGTGCCAGCAGAAACCAGGGTTTCACCGGGGAGCTGTTTTTT. Protein: CASRNQGFTGELFF. The V gene is TRBV28, the J gene TRBJ2-2; a possible D gene is TRBD1 (5 bases). V shed 6 bases and J shed 4 bases, with 12 bases lying between them. The CDR3 has 14 amino acids. The germline V gene has CDR1 MDHEN and CDR2 SYDVKM.